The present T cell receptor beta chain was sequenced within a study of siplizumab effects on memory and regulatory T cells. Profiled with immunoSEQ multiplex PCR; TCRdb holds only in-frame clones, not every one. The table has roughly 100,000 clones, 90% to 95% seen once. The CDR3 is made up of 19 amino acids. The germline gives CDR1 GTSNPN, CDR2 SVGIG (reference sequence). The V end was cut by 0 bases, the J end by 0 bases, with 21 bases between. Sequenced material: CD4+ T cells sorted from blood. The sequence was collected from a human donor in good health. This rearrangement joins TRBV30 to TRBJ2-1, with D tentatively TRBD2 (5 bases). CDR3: CAWSVLGGRALVSYNEQFF. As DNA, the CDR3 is TGTGCCTGGAGTGTACTGGGTGGGAGAGCCTTAGTCTCCTACAATGAGCAGTTCTTC.